Given below is one T cell receptor beta chain in context. These data belong to a study of technical replicates of blood from a handful of donors. Trimming removed 7 bases from V and 7 bases from J; junction bases left unmatched: 6. The germline gives CDR1 SEHNR, CDR2 FQNEAQ (reference sequence). This CDR3 is built from 12 residues. Some clones are missing from TCRdb's copy, which holds only in-frame ones; the method was immunoSEQ multiplex PCR. There are about 75,000 clones in the sample; around 97% occur only once, and under 0.3% lies in the top ten. The chain combines TRBV7-9 with TRBJ2-7; TRBD2 matches at 8 bases. Sequencing was performed on T cells isolated from PBMCs. The TCR was taken from a human donor in good health. In DNA, the CDR3 is TGTGCCAGCACTGGACTAGCTCGTGAGCAGTACTTC. Its translation: CASTGLAREQYF.